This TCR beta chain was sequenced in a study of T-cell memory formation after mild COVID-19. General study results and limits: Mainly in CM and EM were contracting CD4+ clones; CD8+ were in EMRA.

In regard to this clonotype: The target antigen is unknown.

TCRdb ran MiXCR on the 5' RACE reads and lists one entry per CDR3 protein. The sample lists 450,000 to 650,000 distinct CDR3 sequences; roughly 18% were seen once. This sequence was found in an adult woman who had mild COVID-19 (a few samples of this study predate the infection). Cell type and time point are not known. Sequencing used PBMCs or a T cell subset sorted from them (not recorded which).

The CDR3 region is CASSLRSTSSYEQYF. As DNA, the CDR3 is TGTGCCAGCAGCTTAAGGTCGACAAGTTCCTACGAGCAGTACTTC. The chain uses TRBV5-4 and TRBJ2-7; no firm D call. Germline V gene sequence: CDR1 SGHNT, CDR2 YYREEE (reference sequence). This CDR3 is 15 amino acids long. V lost 2 bases, J lost 1 base, and 13 bases lay in between.